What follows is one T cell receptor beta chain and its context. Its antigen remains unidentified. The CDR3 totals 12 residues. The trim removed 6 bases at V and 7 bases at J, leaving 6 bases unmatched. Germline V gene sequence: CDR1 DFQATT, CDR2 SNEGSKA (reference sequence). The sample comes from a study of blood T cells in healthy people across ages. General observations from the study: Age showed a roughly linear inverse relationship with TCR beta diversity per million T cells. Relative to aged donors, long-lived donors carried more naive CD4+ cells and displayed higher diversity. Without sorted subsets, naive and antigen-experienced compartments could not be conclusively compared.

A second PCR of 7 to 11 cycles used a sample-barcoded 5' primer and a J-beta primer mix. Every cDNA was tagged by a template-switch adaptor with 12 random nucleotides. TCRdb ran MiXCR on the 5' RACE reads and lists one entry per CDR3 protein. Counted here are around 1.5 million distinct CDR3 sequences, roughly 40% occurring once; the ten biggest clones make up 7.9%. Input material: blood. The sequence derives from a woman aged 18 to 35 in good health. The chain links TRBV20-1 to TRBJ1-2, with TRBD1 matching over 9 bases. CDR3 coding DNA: TGCAGTGCAGTCGGGACAGGGTCTGGCTACACCTTC. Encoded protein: CSAVGTGSGYTF.